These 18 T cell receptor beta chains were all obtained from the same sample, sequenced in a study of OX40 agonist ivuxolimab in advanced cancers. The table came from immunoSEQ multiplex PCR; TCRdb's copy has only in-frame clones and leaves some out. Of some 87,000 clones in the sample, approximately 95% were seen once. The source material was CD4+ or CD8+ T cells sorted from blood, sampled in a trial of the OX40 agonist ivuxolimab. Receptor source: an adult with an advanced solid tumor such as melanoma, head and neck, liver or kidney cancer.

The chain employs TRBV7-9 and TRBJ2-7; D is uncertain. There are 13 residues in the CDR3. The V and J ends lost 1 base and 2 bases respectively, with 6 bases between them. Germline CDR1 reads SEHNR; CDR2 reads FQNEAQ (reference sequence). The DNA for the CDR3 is TGTGCCAGCAGCTTAGACTCTACCTACGAGCAGTACTTC. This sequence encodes CASSLDSTYEQYF.

CDR3 sequence reads: CASSVDGGAKDPYTEAFF. As DNA, the CDR3 is TGTGCCAGCAGCGTAGACGGGGGGGCAAAGGACCCGTACACTGAAGCTTTCTTT. The V gene is TRBV9, the J gene TRBJ1-1, with D maybe TRBD1 (6 bases). The CDR3 loop spans 18 amino acids. Germline loops: CDR1 SGDLS, CDR2 YYNGEE. Trimming pared 0 bases from V and 3 bases from J, leaving 21 bases between.

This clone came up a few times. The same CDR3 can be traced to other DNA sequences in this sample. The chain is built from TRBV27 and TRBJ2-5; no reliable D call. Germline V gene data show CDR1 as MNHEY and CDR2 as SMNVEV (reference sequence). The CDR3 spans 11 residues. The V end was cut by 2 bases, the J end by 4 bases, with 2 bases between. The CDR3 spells CASSLGETQYF. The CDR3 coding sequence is TGTGCCAGCAGTTTAGGAGAGACCCAGTACTTC.

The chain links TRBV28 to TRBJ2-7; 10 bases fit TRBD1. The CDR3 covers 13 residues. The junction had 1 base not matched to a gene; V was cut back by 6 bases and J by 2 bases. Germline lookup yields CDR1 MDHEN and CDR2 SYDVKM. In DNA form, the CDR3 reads TGTGCCAGCAGGGGGACAGGGGCCTACGAGCAGTACTTC. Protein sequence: CASRGTGAYEQYF.

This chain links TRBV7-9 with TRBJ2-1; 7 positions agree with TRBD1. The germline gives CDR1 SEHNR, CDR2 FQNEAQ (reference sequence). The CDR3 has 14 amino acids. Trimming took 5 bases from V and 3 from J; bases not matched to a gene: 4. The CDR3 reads CASSPGQNYNEQFF. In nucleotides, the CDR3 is TGTGCCAGCAGCCCGGGACAGAACTACAATGAGCAGTTCTTC.

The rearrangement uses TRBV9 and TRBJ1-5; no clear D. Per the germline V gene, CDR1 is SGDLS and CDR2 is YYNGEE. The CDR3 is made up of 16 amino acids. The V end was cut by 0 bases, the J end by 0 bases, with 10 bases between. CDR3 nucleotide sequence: TGTGCCAGCAGCGTAGATGGAGCCCATAGCAATCAGCCCCAGCATTTT. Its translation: CASSVDGAHSNQPQHF.

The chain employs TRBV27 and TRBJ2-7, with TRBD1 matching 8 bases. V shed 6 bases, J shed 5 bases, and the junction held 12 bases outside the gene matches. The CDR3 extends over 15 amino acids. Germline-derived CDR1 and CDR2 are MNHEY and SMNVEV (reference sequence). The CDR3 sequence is CASSPTPQGAHEQYF. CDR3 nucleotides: TGTGCCAGCAGCCCCACCCCGCAGGGGGCTCACGAGCAGTACTTC.

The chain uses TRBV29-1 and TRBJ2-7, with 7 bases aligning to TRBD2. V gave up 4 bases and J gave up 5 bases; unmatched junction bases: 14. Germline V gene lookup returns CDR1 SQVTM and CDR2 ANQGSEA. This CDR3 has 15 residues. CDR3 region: CSVGGGRAHPHEQYF. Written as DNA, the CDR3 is TGCAGCGTTGGTGGGGGGAGGGCCCACCCCCACGAGCAGTACTTC.

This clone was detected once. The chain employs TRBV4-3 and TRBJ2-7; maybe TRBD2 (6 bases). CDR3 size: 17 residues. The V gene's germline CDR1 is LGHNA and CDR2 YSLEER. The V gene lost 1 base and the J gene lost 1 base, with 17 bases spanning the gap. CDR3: CASSQGLSSGRSYEQYF. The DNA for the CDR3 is TGCGCCAGCAGCCAAGGTTTGAGTAGCGGACGATCCTACGAGCAGTACTTC.

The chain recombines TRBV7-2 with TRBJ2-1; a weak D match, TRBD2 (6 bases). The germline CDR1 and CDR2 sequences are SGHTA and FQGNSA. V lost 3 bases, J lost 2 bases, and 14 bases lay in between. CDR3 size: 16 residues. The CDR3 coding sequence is TGTGCCAGCAGCTTTGGCACGGGAGTCCCCTACAATGAGCAGTTCTTC. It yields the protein CASSFGTGVPYNEQFF.

CDR3 sequence reads: CASSLRATLSYSNQPQHF. The CDR3 coding sequence is TGTGCCAGCAGTCTCCGAGCAACGCTATCGTATAGCAATCAGCCCCAGCATTTT. The J gene is TRBJ1-5, the V gene TRBV28; D remains unclear. CDR1 is MDHEN and CDR2 is SYDVKM in the germline V gene. This CDR3 is 18 amino acids long. Trimming stripped 5 bases from V and 0 bases from J, with 20 bases between.

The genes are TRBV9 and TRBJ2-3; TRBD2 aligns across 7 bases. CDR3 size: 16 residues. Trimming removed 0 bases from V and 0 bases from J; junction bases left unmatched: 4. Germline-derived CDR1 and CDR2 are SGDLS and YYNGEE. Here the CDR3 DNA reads TGTGCCAGCAGCGTAGGCCGGGGAGGGAGCACAGATACGCAGTATTTT. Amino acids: CASSVGRGGSTDTQYF.

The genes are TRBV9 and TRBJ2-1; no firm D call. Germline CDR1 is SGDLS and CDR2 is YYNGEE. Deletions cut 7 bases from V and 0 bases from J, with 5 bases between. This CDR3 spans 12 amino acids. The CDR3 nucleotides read TGTGCCAGCGGTAGCTCCTACAATGAGCAGTTCTTC. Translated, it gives CASGSSYNEQFF. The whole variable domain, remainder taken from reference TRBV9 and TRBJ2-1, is DSGVTQTPKHLITATGQRVTLRCSPRSGDLSVYWYQQSLDQGLQFLIQYYNGEERAKGNILERFSAQQFPDLHSELNLSSLELGDSALYFCASGSSYNEQFFGPGTRLTVL.

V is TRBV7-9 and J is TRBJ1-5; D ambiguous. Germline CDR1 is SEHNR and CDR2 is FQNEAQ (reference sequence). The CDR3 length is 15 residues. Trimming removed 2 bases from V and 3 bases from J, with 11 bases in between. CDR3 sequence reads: CASSLLHGNNQPQHF. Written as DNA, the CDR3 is TGTGCCAGCAGCTTATTACACGGGAACAATCAGCCCCAGCATTTT.

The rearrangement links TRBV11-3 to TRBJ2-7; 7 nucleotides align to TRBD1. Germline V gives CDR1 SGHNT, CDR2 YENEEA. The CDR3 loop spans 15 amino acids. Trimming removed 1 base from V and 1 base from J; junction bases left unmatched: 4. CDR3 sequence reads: CASSLVSGQSYEQYF. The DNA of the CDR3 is TGTGCCAGCAGCTTAGTTTCGGGACAGTCCTACGAGCAGTACTTC.

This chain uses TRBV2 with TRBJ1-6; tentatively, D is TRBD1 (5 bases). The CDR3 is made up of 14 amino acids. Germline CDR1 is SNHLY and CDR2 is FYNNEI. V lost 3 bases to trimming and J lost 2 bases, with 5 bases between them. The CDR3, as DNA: TGTGCCAGCAGTGAGGGACCCTATAATTCACCCCTCCACTTT. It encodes CASSEGPYNSPLHF.

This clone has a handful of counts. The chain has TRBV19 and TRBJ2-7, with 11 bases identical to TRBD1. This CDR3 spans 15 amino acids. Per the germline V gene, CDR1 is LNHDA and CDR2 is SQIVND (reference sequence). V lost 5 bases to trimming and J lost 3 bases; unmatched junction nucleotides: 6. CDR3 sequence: CASSPGQGAYYEQYF. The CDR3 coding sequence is TGTGCCAGTAGTCCCGGACAGGGGGCTTACTACGAGCAGTACTTC.

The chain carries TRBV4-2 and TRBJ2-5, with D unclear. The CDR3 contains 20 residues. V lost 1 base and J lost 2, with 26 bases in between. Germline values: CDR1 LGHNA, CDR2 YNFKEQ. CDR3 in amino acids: CASSQGFASAAPTLQETQYF. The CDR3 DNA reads TGTGCCAGCAGCCAAGGTTTTGCCTCGGCAGCGCCGACCCTACAAGAGACCCAGTACTTC.